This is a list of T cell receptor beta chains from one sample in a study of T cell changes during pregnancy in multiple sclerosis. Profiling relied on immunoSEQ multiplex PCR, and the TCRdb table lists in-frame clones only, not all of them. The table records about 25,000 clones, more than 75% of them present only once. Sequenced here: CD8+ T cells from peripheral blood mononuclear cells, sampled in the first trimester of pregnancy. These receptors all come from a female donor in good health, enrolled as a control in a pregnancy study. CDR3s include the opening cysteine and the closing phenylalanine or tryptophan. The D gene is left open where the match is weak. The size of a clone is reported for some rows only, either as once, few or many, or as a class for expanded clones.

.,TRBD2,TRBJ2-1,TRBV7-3,CASSLEGGGGNEQFF,TGTGCCAGCAGCTTAGAGGGAGGCGGGGGTAATGAGCAGTTCTTC
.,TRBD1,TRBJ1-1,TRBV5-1,CASSPTGGGVTEAFF,TGCGCCAGCAGCCCGACAGGGGGAGGGGTTACTGAAGCTTTCTTT
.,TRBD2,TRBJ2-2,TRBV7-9,CASSQTGTTNTGELFF,TGTGCCAGCAGCCAAACCGGGACTACCAACACCGGGGAGCTGTTTTTT
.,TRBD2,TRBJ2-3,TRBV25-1,CASSLGLAEDTQYF,TGTGCCAGCAGTCTGGGACTAGCGGAAGATACGCAGTATTTT
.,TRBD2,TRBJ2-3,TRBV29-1,CSVPTGSLADPPDTQYF,TGCAGCGTCCCGACGGGGTCCCTAGCGGACCCGCCCGATACGCAGTATTTT
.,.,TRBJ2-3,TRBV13,CASSFGLDLNTQYF,TGTGCCAGCAGCTTTGGCCTAGACCTCAATACGCAGTATTTT
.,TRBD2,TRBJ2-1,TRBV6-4,CASSGTSGSYNEQFF,TGTGCCAGCAGTGGGACTAGCGGCTCCTACAATGAGCAGTTCTTC
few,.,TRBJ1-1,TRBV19,CASSATQGMNTEAFF,TGTGCCAGTAGTGCGACACAGGGCATGAACACTGAAGCTTTCTTT
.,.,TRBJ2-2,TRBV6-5,CASTQGDRNTGELFF,TGTGCCAGCACCCAGGGCGACAGGAACACCGGGGAGCTGTTTTTT
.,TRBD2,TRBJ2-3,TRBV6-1,CASRVAGGNTDTQYF,TGTGCCAGCAGGGTAGCGGGGGGAAACACAGATACGCAGTATTTT
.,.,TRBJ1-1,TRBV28,CASSSSNGAEAFF,TGTGCCAGCAGCAGCTCAAACGGGGCTGAAGCTTTCTTT
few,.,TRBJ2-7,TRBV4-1,CASSAGQTYEQYF,TGCGCCAGCAGCGCGGGACAGACCTACGAGCAGTACTTC
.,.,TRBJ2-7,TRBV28,CATTTGLYYEQYF,TGTGCCACGACGACAGGCCTATACTACGAGCAGTACTTC
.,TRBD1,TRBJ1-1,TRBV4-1,CASTGGMNTEAFF,TGCGCCAGCACAGGGGGAATGAACACTGAAGCTTTCTTT
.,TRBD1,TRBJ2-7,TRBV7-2,CASSITGGLGAYEQYF,TGTGCCAGCAGCATTACAGGGGGCTTAGGCGCCTACGAGCAGTACTTC
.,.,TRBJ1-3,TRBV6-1,CASSATEAGNTIYF,TGTGCCAGCAGTGCAACGGAGGCTGGAAACACCATATATTTT
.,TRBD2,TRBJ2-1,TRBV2,CASSLAGNNEQFF,TGTGCCAGCAGCCTAGCGGGAAACAATGAGCAGTTCTTC
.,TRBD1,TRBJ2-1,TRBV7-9,CASSATGGRNEQFF,TGTGCCAGCAGCGCAACAGGGGGGCGCAATGAGCAGTTCTTC
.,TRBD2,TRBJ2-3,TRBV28,CASSSAGGHTDTQYF,TGTGCCAGCAGTTCGGCGGGGGGGCACACAGATACGCAGTATTTT
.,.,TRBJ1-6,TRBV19,CASSISGWNSPLHF,TGTGCCAGTAGTATCAGCGGGTGGAATTCACCCCTCCACTTT
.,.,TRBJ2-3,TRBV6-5,CASNPGTAPTDTQYF,TGTGCCAGCAACCCGGGAACAGCGCCCACAGATACGCAGTATTTT
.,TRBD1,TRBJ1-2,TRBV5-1,CASSPRQGDTNYGYTF,TGCGCCAGCAGCCCAAGACAGGGCGACACTAACTATGGCTACACCTTC
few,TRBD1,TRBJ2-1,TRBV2,CARQGQGDNEQFF,TGTGCCAGACAAGGACAGGGGGACAATGAGCAGTTCTTC
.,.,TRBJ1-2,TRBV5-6,CASSFRAGYTF,TGTGCCAGCAGCTTTCGCGCGGGCTACACCTTC
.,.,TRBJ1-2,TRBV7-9,CATGTSANYGYTF,TGTGCTACCGGGACATCTGCTAACTATGGCTACACCTTC
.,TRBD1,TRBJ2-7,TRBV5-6,CASSPGQGPEQYF,TGTGCCAGCAGCCCAGGACAGGGTCCCGAGCAGTACTTC
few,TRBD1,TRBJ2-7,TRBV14,CASSQGQGYEQYF,TGTGCCAGCAGCCAAGGACAGGGATACGAGCAGTACTTC
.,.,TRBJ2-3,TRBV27,CASRRGMTSTDTQYF,TGTGCCAGCAGGCGGGGTATGACTAGCACAGATACGCAGTATTTT
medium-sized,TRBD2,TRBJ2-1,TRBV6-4,CASSDSDGTSGDEQFF,TGTGCCAGCAGTGACTCGGACGGGACTAGCGGCGATGAGCAGTTCTTC
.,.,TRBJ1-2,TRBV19,CASADGNNYGYTF,TGTGCCAGTGCAGACGGGAATAACTATGGCTACACCTTC
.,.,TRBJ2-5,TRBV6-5,CASSYSGEVKTQYF,TGTGCCAGCAGTTACTCAGGGGAGGTGAAGACCCAGTACTTC
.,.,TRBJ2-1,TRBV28,CASREGVMGYFF,TGTGCCAGCAGGGAAGGCGTTATGGGCTACTTCTTC
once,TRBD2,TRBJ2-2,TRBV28,CASSPTLTSGMYTGELFF,TGTGCCAGCAGTCCCACATTGACTAGCGGGATGTACACCGGGGAGCTGTTTTTT
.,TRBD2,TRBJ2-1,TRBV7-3,CASSLLLAGVKGNEQFF,TGTGCCAGCAGCTTATTGCTAGCGGGAGTTAAGGGGAATGAGCAGTTCTTC
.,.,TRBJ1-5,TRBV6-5,CASSREGNQPQHF,TGTGCCAGCAGTCGGGAGGGCAATCAGCCCCAGCATTTT
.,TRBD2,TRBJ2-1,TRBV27,CASSLSLAGVWEQFF,TGTGCCAGCAGTTTATCGCTAGCGGGGGTGTGGGAGCAGTTCTTC
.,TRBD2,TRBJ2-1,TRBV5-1,CASSPGLAGGEQFF,TGCGCCAGCAGCCCCGGACTAGCGGGGGGGGAGCAGTTCTTC
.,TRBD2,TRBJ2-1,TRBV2,CASSERGASEQFF,TGTGCCAGCAGCGAGCGGGGGGCTAGTGAGCAGTTCTTC
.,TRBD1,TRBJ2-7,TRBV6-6,CASSYTGQGNYEQYF,TGTGCCAGCAGTTACACGGGACAGGGGAACTACGAGCAGTACTTC
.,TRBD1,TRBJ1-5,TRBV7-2,CASRPTGDNQPQHF,TGTGCCAGCAGGCCGACAGGGGACAATCAGCCCCAGCATTTT
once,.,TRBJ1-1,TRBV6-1,CASSEIRGLNTEAFF,TGTGCCAGCAGTGAAATCAGGGGATTGAACACTGAAGCTTTCTTT
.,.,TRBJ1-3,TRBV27,CASSFGGAAGNTIYF,TGTGCCAGCAGTTTCGGGGGGGCAGCTGGAAACACCATATATTTT
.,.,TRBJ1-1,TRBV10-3,CAIRSASGPMNTEAFF,TGTGCCATCAGAAGCGCCAGTGGCCCCATGAACACTGAAGCTTTCTTT
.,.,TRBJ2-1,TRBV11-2,CASSPRFTSSYNEQFF,TGTGCCAGCAGCCCGCGGTTCACCAGCTCCTACAATGAGCAGTTCTTC
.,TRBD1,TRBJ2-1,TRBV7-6,CASSPLTGDEQFF,TGTGCCAGCAGCCCACTGACAGGGGATGAGCAGTTCTTC
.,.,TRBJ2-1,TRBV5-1,CASSWREFNHNEQFF,TGCGCCAGCAGCTGGAGGGAGTTCAACCACAATGAGCAGTTCTTC
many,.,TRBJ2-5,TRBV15,CATSRGQGWETQYF,TGTGCCACCAGCAGAGGTCAGGGATGGGAGACCCAGTACTTC
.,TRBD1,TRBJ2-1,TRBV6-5,CASSPGGEQFF,TGTGCCAGCAGCCCAGGGGGTGAGCAGTTCTTC